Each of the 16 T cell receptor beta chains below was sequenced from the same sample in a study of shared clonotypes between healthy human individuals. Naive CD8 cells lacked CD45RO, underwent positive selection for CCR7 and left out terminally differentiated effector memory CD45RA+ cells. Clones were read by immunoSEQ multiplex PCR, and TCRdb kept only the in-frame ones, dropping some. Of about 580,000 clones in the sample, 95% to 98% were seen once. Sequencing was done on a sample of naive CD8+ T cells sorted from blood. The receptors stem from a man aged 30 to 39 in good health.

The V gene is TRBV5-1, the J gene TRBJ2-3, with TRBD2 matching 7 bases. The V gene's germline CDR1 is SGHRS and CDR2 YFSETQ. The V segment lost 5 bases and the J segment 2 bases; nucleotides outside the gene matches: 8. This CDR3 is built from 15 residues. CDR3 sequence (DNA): TGCGCCAGCAGACGGCTAGCGGACAACACAGATACGCAGTATTTT. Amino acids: CASRRLADNTDTQYF.

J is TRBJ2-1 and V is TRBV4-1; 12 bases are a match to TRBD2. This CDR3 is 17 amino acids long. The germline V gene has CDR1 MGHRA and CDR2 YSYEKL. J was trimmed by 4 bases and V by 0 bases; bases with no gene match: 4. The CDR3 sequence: CASSQDQGLAGYNEQFF. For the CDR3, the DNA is TGCGCCAGCAGCCAAGATCAGGGACTAGCGGGTTACAATGAGCAGTTCTTC.

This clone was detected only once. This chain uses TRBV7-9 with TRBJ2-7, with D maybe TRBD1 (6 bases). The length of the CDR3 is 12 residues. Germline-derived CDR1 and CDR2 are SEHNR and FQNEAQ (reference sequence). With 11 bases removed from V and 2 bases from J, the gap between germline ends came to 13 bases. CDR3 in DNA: TGTGCCGGGGGCAGGGTCCCCTACGAGCAGTACTTC. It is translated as CAGGRVPYEQYF.

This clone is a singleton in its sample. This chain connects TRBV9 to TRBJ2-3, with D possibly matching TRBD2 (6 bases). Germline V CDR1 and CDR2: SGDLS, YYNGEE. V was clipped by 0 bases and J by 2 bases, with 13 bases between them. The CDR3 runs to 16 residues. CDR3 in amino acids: CASSVGTSRFTDTQYF. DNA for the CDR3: TGTGCCAGCAGCGTAGGAACTAGCAGATTCACAGATACGCAGTATTTT.

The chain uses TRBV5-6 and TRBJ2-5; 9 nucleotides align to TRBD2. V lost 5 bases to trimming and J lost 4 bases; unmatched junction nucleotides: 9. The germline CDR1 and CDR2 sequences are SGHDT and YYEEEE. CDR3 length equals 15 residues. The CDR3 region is CASRQRLAGVETQYF. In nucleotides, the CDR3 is TGTGCCAGCAGGCAGCGCTTAGCGGGAGTAGAGACCCAGTACTTC.

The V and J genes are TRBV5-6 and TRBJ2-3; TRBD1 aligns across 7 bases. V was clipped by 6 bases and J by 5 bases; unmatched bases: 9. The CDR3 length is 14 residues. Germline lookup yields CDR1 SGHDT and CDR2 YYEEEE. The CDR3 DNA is TGTGCCAGCAACCCACAGGGGTGGCGAGATACGCAGTATTTT. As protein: CASNPQGWRDTQYF.

The CDR3 DNA reads as TGTGCCAGCAGCTTGGGGTACAGCAATGAGCAGTTCTTC. This sequence encodes CASSLGYSNEQFF. The chain links TRBV5-6 to TRBJ2-1; no clear D. From germline, CDR1 is SGHDT and CDR2 YYEEEE. V lost 0 bases, J lost 6 bases, and 7 bases lay in between. The CDR3 length is 13 residues.

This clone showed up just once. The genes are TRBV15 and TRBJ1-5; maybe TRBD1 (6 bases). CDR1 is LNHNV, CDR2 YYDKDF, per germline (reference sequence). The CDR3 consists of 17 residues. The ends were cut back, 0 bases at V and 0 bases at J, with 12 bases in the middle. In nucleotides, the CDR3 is TGTGCCACCAGCAGAGATACGACAGGTTATAGCAATCAGCCCCAGCATTTT. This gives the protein CATSRDTTGYSNQPQHF.

DNA for the CDR3: TGTGCCAGCAGCTTTGGGACTAGCGGGTTGAATGAGCAGTTCTTC. Translating gives CASSFGTSGLNEQFF. The rearrangement uses TRBV11-3 and TRBJ2-1; 12 bases match TRBD2. V lost 3 bases and J lost 7; bases outside the gene matches: 4. The CDR3 totals 15 residues. Germline values: CDR1 SGHNT, CDR2 YENEEA.

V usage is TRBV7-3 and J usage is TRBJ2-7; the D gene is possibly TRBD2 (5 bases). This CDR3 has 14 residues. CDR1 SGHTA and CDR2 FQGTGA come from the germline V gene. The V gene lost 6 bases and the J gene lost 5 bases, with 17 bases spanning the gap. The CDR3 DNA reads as TGTGCCAGCAGTACGGACTCTTTGAGCAACGAGCAGTACTTC. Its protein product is CASSTDSLSNEQYF.

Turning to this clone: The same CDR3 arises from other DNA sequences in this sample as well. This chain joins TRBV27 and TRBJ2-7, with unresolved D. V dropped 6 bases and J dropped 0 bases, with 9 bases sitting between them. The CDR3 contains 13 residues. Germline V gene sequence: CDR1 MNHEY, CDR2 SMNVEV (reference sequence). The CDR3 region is CASSYKSSYEQYF. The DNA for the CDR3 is TGTGCCAGCAGCTACAAGAGCTCCTACGAGCAGTACTTC.

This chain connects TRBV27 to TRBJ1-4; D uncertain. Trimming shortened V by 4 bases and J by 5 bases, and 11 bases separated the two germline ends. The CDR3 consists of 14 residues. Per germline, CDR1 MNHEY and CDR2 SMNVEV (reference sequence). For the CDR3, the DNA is TGTGCCAGCAGTTCCACGGTATTCAATGAAAAACTGTTTTTT. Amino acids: CASSSTVFNEKLFF.

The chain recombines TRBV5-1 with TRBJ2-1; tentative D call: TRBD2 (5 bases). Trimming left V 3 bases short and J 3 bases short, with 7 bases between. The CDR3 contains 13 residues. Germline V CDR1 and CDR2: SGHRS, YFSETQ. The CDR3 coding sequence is TGCGCCAGCAGCTGGGGAGACTACAATGAGCAGTTCTTC. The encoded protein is CASSWGDYNEQFF. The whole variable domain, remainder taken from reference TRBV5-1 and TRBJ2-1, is KAGVTQTPRYLIKTRGQQVTLSCSPISGHRSVSWYQQTPGQGLQFLFEYFSETQRNKGNFPGRFSGRQFSNSRSEMNVSTLELGDSALYLCASSWGDYNEQFFGPGTRLTVL.

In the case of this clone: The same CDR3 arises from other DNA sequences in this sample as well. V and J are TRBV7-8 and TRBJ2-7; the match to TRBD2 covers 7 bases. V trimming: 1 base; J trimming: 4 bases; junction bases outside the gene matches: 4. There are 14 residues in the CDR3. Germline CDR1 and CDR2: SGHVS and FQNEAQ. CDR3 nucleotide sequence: TGTGCCAGCAGCTTAGGCGGCGGGAGTTACGAGCAGTACTTC. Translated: CASSLGGGSYEQYF.

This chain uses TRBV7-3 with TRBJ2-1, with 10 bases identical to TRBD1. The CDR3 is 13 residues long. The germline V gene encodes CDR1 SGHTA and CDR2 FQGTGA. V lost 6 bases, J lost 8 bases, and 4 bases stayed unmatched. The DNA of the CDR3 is TGTGCCAGCAGGACCGGGACAGGGGATGAGCAGTTCTTC. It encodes CASRTGTGDEQFF.

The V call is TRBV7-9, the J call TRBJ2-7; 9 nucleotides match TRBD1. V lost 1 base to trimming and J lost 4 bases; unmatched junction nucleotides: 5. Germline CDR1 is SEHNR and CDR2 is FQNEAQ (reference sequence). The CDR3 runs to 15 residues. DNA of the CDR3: TGTGCCAGCAGCTTAGTTGGGACAGGGAGGTACGAGCAGTACTTC. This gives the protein CASSLVGTGRYEQYF.